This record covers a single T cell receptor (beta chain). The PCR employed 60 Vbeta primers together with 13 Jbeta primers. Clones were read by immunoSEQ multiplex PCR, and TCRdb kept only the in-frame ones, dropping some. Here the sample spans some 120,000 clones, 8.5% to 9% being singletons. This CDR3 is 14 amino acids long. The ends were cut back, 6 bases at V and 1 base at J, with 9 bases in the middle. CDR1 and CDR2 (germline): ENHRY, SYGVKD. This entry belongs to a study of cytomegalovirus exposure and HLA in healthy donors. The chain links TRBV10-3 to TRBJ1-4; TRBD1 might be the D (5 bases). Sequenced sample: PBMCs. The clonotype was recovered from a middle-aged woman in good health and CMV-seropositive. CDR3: CAISGGLTNEKLFF. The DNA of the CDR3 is TGTGCCATCAGCGGGGGGTTAACTAATGAAAAACTGTTTTTT.